Each of the 17 T cell receptor beta chains below was sequenced from the same sample in a study of spatial heterogeneity in lung cancer. General observations from the study: Higher tumor mutation counts went along with higher counts of expanded intratumoral alpha and beta TCRs.

Antigens for these TCRs are unknown. TCRdb re-analysed the 5' RACE reads in MiXCR, keeping a single row per CDR3 protein. The sample lists about 14,000 distinct CDR3 sequences; approximately 4.8% were seen once. Time point: sample taken at primary tumor resection. The specimen was lung tumor tissue, collected at surgery. Receptor source: a female donor with early-stage non-small cell lung cancer.

This clonotype was found many times. The CDR3 region is CSASTSGRYNQPQHF. The CDR3 coding sequence is TGCAGTGCTAGCACCTCGGGACGGTACAATCAGCCCCAGCATTTT. This sequence joins TRBV20-1 and TRBJ1-5, with a weak D call TRBD1 (5 bases). The germline CDR1 and CDR2 sequences are DFQATT and SNEGSKA (reference sequence). CDR3 length: 15 amino acids. Trimming shortened V by 3 bases and J by 3 bases, and 15 bases separated the two germline ends.

This clonotype was seen only a few times. The genes are TRBV29-1 and TRBJ1-1, with 8 bases that match TRBD1. From germline, CDR1 is SQVTM and CDR2 ANQGSEA. The CDR3 spans 14 residues. Germline trimming cut 2 bases from V and 4 bases from J; bases unmatched to any gene: 6. CDR3 region: CSVERSGGATEAFF. Written as DNA, the CDR3 is TGCAGCGTTGAAAGGTCAGGGGGCGCCACTGAAGCTTTCTTT.

This clonotype has more than one count but fewer than ten. The J gene is TRBJ1-5, the V gene TRBV9, with 7 bases identical to TRBD1. The germline CDR1 and CDR2 sequences are SGDLS and YYNGEE. V lost 3 bases to trimming and J lost 4 bases; unmatched junction nucleotides: 1. CDR3 length: 13 residues. The CDR3: CASSAQGNQPQHF. CDR3 nucleotide sequence: TGTGCCAGCAGCGCACAGGGGAATCAGCCCCAGCATTTT.

This clonotype was seen repeatedly, ten times or more. This rearrangement joins TRBV28 to TRBJ1-1; 10 bases match TRBD1. The germline gives CDR1 MDHEN, CDR2 SYDVKM. Losses at the gene ends were 5 bases for V and 2 bases for J; bases not matched to a gene: 2. The CDR3 is 14 residues long. The CDR3, as DNA: TGTGCCAGCAGTGGGGACAGGGGAAACACTGAAGCTTTCTTT. The encoded protein is CASSGDRGNTEAFF.

This clonotype was observed many times. The chain links TRBV7-9 to TRBJ2-3; 10 positions match TRBD2. Trimming at V came to 5 bases and at J to 5 bases, leaving 10 bases not matched to a gene. This CDR3 comprises 16 residues. Germline V gives CDR1 SEHNR, CDR2 FQNEAQ (reference sequence). CDR3 sequence reads: CASSLRLAGPGDTQYF. CDR3 coding DNA: TGTGCCAGCAGCCTTCGACTAGCGGGCCCTGGAGATACGCAGTATTTT.

This clonotype was detected many times. This chain joins TRBV5-4 and TRBJ2-5; TRBD2 matches 7 bases. J was trimmed by 0 bases and V by 3 bases; bases with no gene match: 5. This CDR3 is built from 15 residues. Germline V CDR1 and CDR2: SGHNT, YYREEE (reference sequence). CDR3 in DNA: TGTGCCAGCAGCTCGTCACGGGGGGACCAAGAGACCCAGTACTTC. It translates to CASSSSRGDQETQYF.

This clonotype was observed many times. J is TRBJ1-5 and V is TRBV29-1; D may be TRBD1 (6 bases). The V and J ends lost 8 bases and 7 bases respectively, with 18 bases between them. Germline CDR1 and CDR2: SQVTM and ANQGSEA. CDR3 size: 13 residues. Here the CDR3 DNA reads TGCAGCATTAGGGAGACAGGTGTACAGCCCCAGCATTTT. Its translation: CSIRETGVQPQHF.

This clonotype was recorded many times. The V gene is TRBV5-4, the J gene TRBJ2-5; 7 nucleotides line up with TRBD1. The V segment lost 4 bases and the J segment 2 bases; nucleotides outside the gene matches: 5. The CDR3 extends over 14 amino acids. Germline V lookup: CDR1 SGHNT, CDR2 YYREEE (reference sequence). The CDR3 nucleotides are TGTGCCAGCAGCGCGCCGGGACAGCAAGAGACCCAGTACTTC. Its protein is CASSAPGQQETQYF.

Ten or more counts support this clonotype. The DNA of the CDR3 is TGCGCCAGCAGCCCACGGACAGGGGGTAACTATGGCTACACCTTC. Protein product: CASSPRTGGNYGYTF. The chain combines TRBV4-1 with TRBJ1-2; 10 bases agree with TRBD1. Germline-derived CDR1 and CDR2 are MGHRA and YSYEKL. The length of the CDR3 is 15 residues. After removal of 4 bases from V and 1 base from J, the junction contained 3 bases not matched to a gene.

This clonotype has more than one count but fewer than ten. The chain employs TRBV12-3 or TRBV12-4 and TRBJ2-3, with D perhaps matching TRBD1 or TRBD2 (5 bases each). CDR3 size: 14 residues. With 7 bases removed from V and 2 bases from J, the gap between germline ends came to 13 bases. The CDR3 nucleotides read TGTGCCAGCACCGAGAGGGGTGTCACAGATACGCAGTATTTT. This gives the protein CASTERGVTDTQYF.

This clonotype was recorded many times. J is TRBJ1-5 and V is TRBV21-1. TRBV21-1 is recorded as a pseudogene. This CDR3 comprises 12 residues. The CDR3 here is CATSAGNQPQHF. CDR3 DNA: TGTGCCACCTCGGCGGGCAATCAGCCCCAGCATTTT.

The V and J genes are TRBV5-1 and TRBJ2-5, with a possible D match to TRBD2 (5 bases). Germline CDR1 is SGHRS and CDR2 is YFSETQ. The germline V and J ends were trimmed by 4 bases and 4 bases, with 14 bases remaining between them. There are 14 residues in the CDR3. CDR3 nucleotides: TGCGCCAGCAGCCCCGGGAACCGAGGAGAGACCCAGTACTTC. Protein product: CASSPGNRGETQYF.

There are a few counts of this clonotype. The chain combines TRBV15 with TRBJ2-3, with D perhaps TRBD1 or TRBD2 (5 bases each). Germline V gene data show CDR1 as LNHNV and CDR2 as YYDKDF (reference sequence). Trimming removed 3 bases at V and 3 bases at J, with 13 bases between. The CDR3 runs to 15 residues. CDR3 sequence reads: CATSSQGRGTDTQYF. DNA for the CDR3: TGTGCCACCAGCAGCCAGGGAAGAGGGACAGATACGCAGTATTTT.

This clonotype was counted many times. The J gene is TRBJ2-5, the V gene TRBV12-3 or TRBV12-4, with D uncertain. Trimming removed 3 bases from V and 5 bases from J, with 4 bases in between. The CDR3 consists of 11 residues. The CDR3 DNA reads TGTGCCAGCAGTTTGGTTGAGACCCAGTACTTC. Amino acid sequence: CASSLVETQYF.

This clonotype was seen repeatedly, ten times or more. The chain combines TRBV7-6 with TRBJ1-4; TRBD1 aligns across 7 bases. The CDR3 runs to 18 residues. Germline V gene lookup returns CDR1 SGHVS and CDR2 FNYEAQ. Unmatched junction bases numbered 16, after V lost 1 base and J lost 8 bases. CDR3 region: CASSLVGTAEGIPEKLFF. CDR3 nucleotides: TGTGCCAGCAGCTTAGTGGGGACAGCTGAGGGCATCCCGGAAAAACTGTTTTTT.

Ten or more counts support this clonotype. CDR3 in DNA: TGTGCTAGTGGTACTCACCAAGAGACCCAGTACTTC. This sequence encodes CASGTHQETQYF. This chain connects TRBV12-5 to TRBJ2-5; no clear D gene. Germline-derived CDR1 and CDR2 are LGHNT and FRNRAP. The CDR3 loop spans 12 amino acids. The ends were cut back, 5 bases at V and 0 bases at J, with 4 bases in the middle. The variable domain in full, with the rest retrieved from reference TRBV12-5 and TRBJ2-5, is DARVTQTPRHKVTEMGQEVTMRCQPILGHNTVFWYRQTMMQGLELLAYFRNRAPLDDSGMPKDRFSAEMPDATLATLKIQPSEPRDSAVYFCASGTHQETQYFGPGTRLLVL.

This clonotype appeared many times. The chain has TRBV5-1 and TRBJ2-6; D could derive from TRBD1 or TRBD2 (5 bases each). Germline assignment: CDR1 SGHRS and CDR2 YFSETQ. Trimming left V 2 bases short and J 3 bases short, with 15 bases between. This CDR3 has 17 residues. The CDR3 nucleotides read TGCGCCAGCAGCTTACGGGGCACGGTGGTTGGGGCCAACGTCCTGACTTTC. Protein sequence: CASSLRGTVVGANVLTF.